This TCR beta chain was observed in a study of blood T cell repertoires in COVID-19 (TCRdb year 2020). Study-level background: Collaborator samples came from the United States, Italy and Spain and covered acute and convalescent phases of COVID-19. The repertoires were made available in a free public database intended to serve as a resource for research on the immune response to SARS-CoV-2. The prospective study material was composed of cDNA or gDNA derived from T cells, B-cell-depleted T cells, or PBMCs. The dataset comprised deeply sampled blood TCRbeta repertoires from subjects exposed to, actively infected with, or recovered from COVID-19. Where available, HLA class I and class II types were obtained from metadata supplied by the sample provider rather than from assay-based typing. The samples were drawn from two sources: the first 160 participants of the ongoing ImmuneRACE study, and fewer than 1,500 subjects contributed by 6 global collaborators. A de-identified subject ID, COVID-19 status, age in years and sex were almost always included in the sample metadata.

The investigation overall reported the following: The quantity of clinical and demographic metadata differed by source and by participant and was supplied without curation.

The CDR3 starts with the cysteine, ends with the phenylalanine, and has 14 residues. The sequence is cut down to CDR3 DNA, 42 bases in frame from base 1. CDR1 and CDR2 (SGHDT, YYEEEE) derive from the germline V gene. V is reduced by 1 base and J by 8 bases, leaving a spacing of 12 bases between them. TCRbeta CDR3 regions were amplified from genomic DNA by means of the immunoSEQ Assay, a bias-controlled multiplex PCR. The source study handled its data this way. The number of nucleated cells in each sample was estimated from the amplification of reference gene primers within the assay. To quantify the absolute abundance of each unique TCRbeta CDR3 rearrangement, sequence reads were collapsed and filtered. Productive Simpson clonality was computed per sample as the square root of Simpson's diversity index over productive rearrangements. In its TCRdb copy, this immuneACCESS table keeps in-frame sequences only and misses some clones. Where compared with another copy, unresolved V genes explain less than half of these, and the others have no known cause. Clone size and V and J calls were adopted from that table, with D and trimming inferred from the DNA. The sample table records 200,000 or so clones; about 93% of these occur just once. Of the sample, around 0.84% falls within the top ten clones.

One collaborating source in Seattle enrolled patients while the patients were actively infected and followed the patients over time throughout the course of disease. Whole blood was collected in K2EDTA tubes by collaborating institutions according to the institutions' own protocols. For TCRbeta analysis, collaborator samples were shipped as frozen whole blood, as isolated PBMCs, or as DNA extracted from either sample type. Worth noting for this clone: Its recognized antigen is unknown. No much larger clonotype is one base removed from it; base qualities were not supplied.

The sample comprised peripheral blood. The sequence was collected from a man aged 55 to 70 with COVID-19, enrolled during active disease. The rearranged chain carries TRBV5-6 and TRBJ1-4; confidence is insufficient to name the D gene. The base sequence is TGTGCCAGCAGCTTGTCCGGTTTTCAAGAAAAACTGTTTTTT. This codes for CASSLSGFQEKLFF. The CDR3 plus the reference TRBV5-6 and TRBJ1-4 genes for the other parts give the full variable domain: DAGVTQSPTHLIKTRGQQVTLRCSPKSGHDTVSWYQQALGQGPQFIFQYYEEEERQRGNFPDRFSGHQFPNYSSELNVNALLLGDSALYLCASSLSGFQEKLFFGSGTQLSVL.